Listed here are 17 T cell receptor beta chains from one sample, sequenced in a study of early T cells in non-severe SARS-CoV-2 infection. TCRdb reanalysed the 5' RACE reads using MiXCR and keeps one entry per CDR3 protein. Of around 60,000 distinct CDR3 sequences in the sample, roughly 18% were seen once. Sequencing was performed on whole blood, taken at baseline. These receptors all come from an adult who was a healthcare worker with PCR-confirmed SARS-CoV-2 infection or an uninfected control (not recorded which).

CDR3 coding DNA: TGCGCCAGCAGCCCGCGGACAGGGGGCGCCTTGAGGGAGCAGTACTTC. This encodes CASSPRTGGALREQYF. The chain uses TRBV5-1 and TRBJ2-7, with TRBD1 matching over 11 bases. Germline V gene data show CDR1 as SGHRS and CDR2 as YFSETQ. The J segment lost 7 bases and the V segment lost 4 bases, leaving 13 bases of the junction unmatched. The CDR3 consists of 16 residues.

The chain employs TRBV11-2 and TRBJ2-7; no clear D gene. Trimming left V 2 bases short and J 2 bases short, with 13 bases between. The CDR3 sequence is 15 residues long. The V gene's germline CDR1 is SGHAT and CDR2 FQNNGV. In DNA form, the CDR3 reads TGTGCCAGCAGCTTAAACCGTGGCATTGCCTACGAGCAGTACTTC. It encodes CASSLNRGIAYEQYF.

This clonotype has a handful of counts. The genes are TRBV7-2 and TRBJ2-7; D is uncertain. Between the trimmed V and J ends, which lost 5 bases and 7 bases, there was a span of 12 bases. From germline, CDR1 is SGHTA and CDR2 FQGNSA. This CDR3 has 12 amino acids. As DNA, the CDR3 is TGTGCCAGCAGCCGCAGCCTGGGGGAGCAGTACTTC. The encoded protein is CASSRSLGEQYF. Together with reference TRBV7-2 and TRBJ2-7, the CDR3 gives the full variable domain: GAGVSQSPSNKVTEKGKDVELRCDPISGHTALYWYRQSLGQGLEFLIYFQGNSAPDKSGLPSDRFSAERTGGSVSTLTIQRTQQEDSAVYLCASSRSLGEQYFGPGTRLTVT.

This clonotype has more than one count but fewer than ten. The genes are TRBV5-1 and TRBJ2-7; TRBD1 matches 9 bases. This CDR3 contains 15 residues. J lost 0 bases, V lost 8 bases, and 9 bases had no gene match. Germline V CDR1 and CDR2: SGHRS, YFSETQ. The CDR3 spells CASGTGPMSSYEQYF. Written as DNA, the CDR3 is TGCGCCAGTGGGACAGGGCCTATGAGCTCCTACGAGCAGTACTTC. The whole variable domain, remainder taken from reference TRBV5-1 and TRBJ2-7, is KAGVTQTPRYLIKTRGQQVTLSCSPISGHRSVSWYQQTPGQGLQFLFEYFSETQRNKGNFPGRFSGRQFSNSRSEMNVSTLELGDSALYLCASGTGPMSSYEQYFGPGTRLTVT.

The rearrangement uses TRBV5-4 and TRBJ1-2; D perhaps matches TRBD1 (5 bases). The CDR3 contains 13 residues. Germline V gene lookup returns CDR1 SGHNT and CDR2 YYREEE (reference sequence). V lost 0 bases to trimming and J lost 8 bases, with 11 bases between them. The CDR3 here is CASSLGGQGGYTF. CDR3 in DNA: TGTGCCAGCAGCTTGGGCGGACAAGGCGGCTACACCTTC. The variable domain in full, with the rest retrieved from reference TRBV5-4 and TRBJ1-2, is ETGVTQSPTHLIKTRGQQVTLRCSSQSGHNTVSWYQQALGQGPQFIFQYYREEENGRGNFPPRFSGLQFPNYSSELNVNALELDDSALYLCASSLGGQGGYTFGSGTRLTVV.

The CDR3 DNA sequence: TGTGCCACCAGCACCGGGACAGGGGTGGTCAATGAGCAGTTCTTC. Translated, it gives CATSTGTGVVNEQFF. The chain carries TRBV24-1 and TRBJ2-1; 10 bases fit TRBD1. Germline V gene sequence: CDR1 KGHDR, CDR2 SFDVKD. The CDR3 length is 15 residues. With 7 bases clipped from V and 6 bases from J, the junction kept 8 bases outside the gene matches.

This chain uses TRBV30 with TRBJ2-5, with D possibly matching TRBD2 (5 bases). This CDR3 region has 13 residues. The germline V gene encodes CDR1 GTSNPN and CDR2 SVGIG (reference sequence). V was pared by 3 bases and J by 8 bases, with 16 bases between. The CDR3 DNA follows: TGTGCCTGGAGGGGCGAGGGCCAGCGAACCCAGTACTTC. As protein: CAWRGEGQRTQYF.

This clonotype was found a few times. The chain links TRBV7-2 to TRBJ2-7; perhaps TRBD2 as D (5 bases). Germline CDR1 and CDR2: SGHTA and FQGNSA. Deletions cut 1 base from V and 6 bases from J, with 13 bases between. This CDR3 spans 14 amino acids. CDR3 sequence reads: CASSLVLHTSEQYF. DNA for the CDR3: TGTGCCAGCAGCTTAGTGCTTCATACTAGCGAGCAGTACTTC.

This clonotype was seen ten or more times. The CDR3 loop reads CASSLRLAGGENIQYF. The DNA for the CDR3 is TGTGCCAGCAGCCTCAGACTAGCGGGGGGGGAAAACATTCAGTACTTC. The genes are TRBV6-5 and TRBJ2-4; 14 nucleotides match TRBD2. Germline assignment: CDR1 MNHEY and CDR2 SVGAGI. The V gene end was trimmed by 6 bases and the J gene end by 5 bases; junction bases not matched to a gene: 6. This CDR3 has 16 residues.

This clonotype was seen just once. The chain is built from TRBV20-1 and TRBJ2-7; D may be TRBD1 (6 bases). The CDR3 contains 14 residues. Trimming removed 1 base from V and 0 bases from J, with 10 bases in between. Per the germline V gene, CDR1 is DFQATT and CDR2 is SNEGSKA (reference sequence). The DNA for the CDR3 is TGCAGTGCTAGAGGGACAGCTAGCTCCTACGAGCAGTACTTC. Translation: CSARGTASSYEQYF.

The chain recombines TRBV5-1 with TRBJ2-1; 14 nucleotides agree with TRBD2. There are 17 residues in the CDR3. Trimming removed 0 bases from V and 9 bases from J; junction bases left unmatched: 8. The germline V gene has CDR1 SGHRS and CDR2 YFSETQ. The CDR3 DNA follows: TGCGCCAGCAGCTTGGCGTCAGGACTAGCGGGAGGTCTTGAGCAGTTCTTC. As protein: CASSLASGLAGGLEQFF.

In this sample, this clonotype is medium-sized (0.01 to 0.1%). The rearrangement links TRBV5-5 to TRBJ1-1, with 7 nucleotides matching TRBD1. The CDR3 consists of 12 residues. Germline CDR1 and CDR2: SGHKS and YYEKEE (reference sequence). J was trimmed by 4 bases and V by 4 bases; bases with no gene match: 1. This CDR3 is CASSAGGTEAFF. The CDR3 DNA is TGTGCCAGCAGCGCAGGGGGCACTGAAGCTTTCTTT.

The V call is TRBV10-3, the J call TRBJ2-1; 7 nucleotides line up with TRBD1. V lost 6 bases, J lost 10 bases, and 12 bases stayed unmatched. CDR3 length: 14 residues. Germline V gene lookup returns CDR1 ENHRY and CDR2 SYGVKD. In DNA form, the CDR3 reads TGTGCCATCAGCCCGGGACAGACCCTTTCCGAGCAGTTCTTC. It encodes CAISPGQTLSEQFF.

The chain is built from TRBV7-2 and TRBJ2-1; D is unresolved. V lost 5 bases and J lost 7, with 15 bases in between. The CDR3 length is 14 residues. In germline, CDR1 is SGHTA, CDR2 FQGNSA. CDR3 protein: CASSPAHWWNEQFF. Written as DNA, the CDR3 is TGTGCCAGCAGCCCGGCCCATTGGTGGAATGAGCAGTTCTTC.

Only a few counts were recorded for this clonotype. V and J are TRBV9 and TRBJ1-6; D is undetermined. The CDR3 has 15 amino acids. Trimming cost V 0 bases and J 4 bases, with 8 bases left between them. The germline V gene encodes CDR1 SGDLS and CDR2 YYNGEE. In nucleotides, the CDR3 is TGTGCCAGCAGCGTAGGCCCTCCATATAATTCACCCCTCCACTTT. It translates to CASSVGPPYNSPLHF.

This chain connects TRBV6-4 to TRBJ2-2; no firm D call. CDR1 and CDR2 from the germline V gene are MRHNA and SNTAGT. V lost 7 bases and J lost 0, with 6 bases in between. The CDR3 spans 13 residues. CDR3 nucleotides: TGTGCCAGCATGGACCCGAACACCGGGGAGCTGTTTTTT. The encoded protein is CASMDPNTGELFF.

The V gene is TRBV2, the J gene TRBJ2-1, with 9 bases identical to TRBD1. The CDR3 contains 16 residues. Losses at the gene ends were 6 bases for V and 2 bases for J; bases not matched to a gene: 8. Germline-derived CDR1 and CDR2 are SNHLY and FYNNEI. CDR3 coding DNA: TGTGCCAGCAGCAGACAGGACAGGGGCACCTACAATGAGCAGTTCTTC. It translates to CASSRQDRGTYNEQFF.